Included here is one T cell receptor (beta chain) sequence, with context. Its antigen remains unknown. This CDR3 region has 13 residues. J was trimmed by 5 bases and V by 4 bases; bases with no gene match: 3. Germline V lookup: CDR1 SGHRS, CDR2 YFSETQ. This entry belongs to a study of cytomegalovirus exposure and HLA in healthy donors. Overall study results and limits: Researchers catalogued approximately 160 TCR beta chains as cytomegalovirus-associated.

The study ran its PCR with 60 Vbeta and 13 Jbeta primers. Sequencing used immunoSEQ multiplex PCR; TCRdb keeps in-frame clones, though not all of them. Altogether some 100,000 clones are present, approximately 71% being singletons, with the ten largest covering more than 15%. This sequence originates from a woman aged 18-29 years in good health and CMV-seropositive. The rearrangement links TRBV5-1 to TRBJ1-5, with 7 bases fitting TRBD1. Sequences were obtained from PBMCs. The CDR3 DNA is TGCGCCAGCAGCCGCAGGGGGGATCAGCCCCAGCATTTT. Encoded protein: CASSRRGDQPQHF. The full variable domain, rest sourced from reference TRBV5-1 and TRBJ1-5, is KAGVTQTPRYLIKTRGQQVTLSCSPISGHRSVSWYQQTPGQGLQFLFEYFSETQRNKGNFPGRFSGRQFSNSRSEMNVSTLELGDSALYLCASSRRGDQPQHFGDGTRLSIL.